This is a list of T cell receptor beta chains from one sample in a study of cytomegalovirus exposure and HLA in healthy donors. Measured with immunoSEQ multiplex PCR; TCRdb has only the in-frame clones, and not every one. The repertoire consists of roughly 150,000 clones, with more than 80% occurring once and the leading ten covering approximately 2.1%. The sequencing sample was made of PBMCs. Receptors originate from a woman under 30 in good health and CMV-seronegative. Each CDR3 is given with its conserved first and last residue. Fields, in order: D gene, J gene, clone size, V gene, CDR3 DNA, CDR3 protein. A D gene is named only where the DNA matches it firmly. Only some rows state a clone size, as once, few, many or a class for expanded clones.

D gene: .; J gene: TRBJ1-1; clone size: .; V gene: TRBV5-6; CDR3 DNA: TGTGCCAGCAGTAGTCGGACTTGGAACACTGAAGCTTTCTTT; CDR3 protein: CASSSRTWNTEAFF
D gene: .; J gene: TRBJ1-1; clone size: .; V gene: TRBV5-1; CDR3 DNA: TGCGCCAGCAGCTTCCAGGCCAACACTGAAGCTTTCTTT; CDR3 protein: CASSFQANTEAFF
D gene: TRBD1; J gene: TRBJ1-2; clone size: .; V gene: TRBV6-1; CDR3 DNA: TGTGCCAGCAGAGACATCGGGACAGAAGGCTGGTGCTTC; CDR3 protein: CASRDIGTEGWCF
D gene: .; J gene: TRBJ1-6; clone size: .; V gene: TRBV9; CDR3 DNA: TGTGCCAGCAGCGTAGGCACAGTATTATCATCTTCTAATTCACCCCTCCACTTT; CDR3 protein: CASSVGTVLSSSNSPLHF
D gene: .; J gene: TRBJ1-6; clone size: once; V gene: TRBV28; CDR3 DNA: TGTGCCAGCAGTCTGGCCGAATCGGGGTGGGGCTATAATTCACCCCTCCACTTT; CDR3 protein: CASSLAESGWGYNSPLHF
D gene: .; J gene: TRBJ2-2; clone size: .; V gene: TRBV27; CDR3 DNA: TGTGCCAGCAGTACCTACGGCCGGGGAGGAGGCACCGGGGAGCTGTTTTTT; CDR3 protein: CASSTYGRGGGTGELFF
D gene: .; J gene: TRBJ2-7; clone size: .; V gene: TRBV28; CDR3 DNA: TGTGCCAGCAGGACCGGGGATCCCTACGAGCAGTACTTC; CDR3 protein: CASRTGDPYEQYF
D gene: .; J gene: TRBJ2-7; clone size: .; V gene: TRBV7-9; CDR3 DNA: TGTGCCAGCAGCCCCCGGGACTTCTACGAGCAGTACTTC; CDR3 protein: CASSPRDFYEQYF
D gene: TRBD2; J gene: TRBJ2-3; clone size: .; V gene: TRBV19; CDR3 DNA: TGTGCCAGTAGTATGAGACTAGCGGGGAAGGGTACGCAGTATTTT; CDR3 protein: CASSMRLAGKGTQYF
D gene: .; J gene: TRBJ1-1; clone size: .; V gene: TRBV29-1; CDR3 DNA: TGCAGCGTTGGGTCGGCTGAAGCTTTCTTT; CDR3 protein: CSVGSAEAFF
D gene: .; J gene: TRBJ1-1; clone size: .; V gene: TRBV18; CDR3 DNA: TGTGCCAGCTCACCCATTGGTGGGACACAGAACACTGAAGCTTTCTTT; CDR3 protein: CASSPIGGTQNTEAFF
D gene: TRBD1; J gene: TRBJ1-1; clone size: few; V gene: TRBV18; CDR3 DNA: TGTGCCAGCTCACCAGGGACAGGGGGGTCCACTGAAGCTTTCTTT; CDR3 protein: CASSPGTGGSTEAFF
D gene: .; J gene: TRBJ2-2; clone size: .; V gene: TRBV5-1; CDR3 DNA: TGCGCCAGCAGCTTGGGGGTCCAGGTATCCGGGGAGCTGTTTTTT; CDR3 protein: CASSLGVQVSGELFF
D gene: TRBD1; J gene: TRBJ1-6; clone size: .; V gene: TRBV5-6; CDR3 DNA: TGTGCCAGCAGCTTCGGACAGGAAAATTCACCCCTCCACTTT; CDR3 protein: CASSFGQENSPLHF
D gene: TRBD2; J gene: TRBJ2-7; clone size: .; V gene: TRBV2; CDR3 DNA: TGTGCCAGCAGGCCTCGGACTAGCGGGGGGGACGAGCAGTACTTC; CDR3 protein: CASRPRTSGGDEQYF
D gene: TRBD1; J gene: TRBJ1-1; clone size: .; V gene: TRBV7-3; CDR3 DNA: TGTGCCAGCAGCCCGACAGGACAGGGGGCATCTTTCTTT; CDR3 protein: CASSPTGQGASFF
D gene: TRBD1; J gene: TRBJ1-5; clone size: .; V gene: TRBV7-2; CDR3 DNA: TGTGCCAGCAGCAAAGGGGACAGGCGAAGCAATCAGCCCCAGCATTTT; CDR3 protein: CASSKGDRRSNQPQHF
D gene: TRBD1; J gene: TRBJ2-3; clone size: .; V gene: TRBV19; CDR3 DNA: TGTGCCAGTAGTACCTGGGACAGCCCCCGCACAGATACGCAGTATTTT; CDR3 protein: CASSTWDSPRTDTQYF
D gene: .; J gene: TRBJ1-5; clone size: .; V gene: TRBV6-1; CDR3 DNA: TGTGCCAGCCGTCCCCCCGGCAATCAGCCCCAGCATTTT; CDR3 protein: CASRPPGNQPQHF
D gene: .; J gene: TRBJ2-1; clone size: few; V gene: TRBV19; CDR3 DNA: TGTGCCAGTAGTACAGGGTCCGTTTACCCCAATGAGCAGTTCTTC; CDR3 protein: CASSTGSVYPNEQFF
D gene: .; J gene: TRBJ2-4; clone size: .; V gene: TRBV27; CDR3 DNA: TGTGCCAGCAGTTTAATGCGGGGCGGAAACATTCAGTACTTC; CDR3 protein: CASSLMRGGNIQYF
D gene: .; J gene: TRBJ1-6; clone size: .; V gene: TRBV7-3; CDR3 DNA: TGTGCCAGCAGCTTATACAACAGGGTGGATTCACCCCTCCACTTT; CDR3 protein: CASSLYNRVDSPLHF
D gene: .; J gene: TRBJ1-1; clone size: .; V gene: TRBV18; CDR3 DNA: TGTGCCAGCTCACCCCTGCTTGCAGATATGAACACTGAAGCTTTCTTT; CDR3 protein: CASSPLLADMNTEAFF
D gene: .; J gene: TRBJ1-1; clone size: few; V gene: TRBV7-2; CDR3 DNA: TGTGCCAGCAGCTTAAATCCTAGCGAAATGACTGAAGCTTTCTTT; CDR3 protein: CASSLNPSEMTEAFF
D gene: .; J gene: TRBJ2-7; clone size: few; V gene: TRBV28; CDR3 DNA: TGTGCCAGCCTTTCGGGAGTTGGTGAGCAGTACTTC; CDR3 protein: CASLSGVGEQYF
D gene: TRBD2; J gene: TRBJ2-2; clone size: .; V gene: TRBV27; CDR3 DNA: TGTGCCAGCAGTTTACTAGCGGGAGCATTCCGGGAGCTGTTTTTT; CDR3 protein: CASSLLAGAFRELFF
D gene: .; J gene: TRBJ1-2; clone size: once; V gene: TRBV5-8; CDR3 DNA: TGTGCCAGCAGCTCCGGGGTCGAGCCGAGCTATGGCTACACCTTC; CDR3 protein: CASSSGVEPSYGYTF
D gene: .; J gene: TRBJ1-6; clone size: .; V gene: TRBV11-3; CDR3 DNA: TGTGCCAGCAGCCCCTCAGGGGACTCACCCCTCCACTTT; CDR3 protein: CASSPSGDSPLHF
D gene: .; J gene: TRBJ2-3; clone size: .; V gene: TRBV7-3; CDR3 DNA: TGTGCCAGCAGCCCAATGGGGGGGGGCTCTAGGGATACGCAGTATTTT; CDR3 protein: CASSPMGGGSRDTQYF
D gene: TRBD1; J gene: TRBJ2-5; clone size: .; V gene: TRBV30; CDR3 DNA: TGTGCCTGGAGCCGACAGGGGTTGAAGACCCAGTACTTC; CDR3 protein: CAWSRQGLKTQYF
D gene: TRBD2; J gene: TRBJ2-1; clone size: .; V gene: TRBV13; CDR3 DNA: TGTGCCAGCAGCTTAGGCCTAGCGGAGGCCTACAATGAGCAGTTCTTC; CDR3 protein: CASSLGLAEAYNEQFF
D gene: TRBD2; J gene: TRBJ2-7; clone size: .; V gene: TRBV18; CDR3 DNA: TGTGCCAGCTCACCAACCGGGACTAGCGGGAGACTGTACGAGCAGTACTTC; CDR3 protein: CASSPTGTSGRLYEQYF
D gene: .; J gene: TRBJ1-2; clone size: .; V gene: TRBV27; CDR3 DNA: TGTGCCAGCAGTCTAGGGCGGGGGGCGGCCTATGGCTACACCTTC; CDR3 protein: CASSLGRGAAYGYTF
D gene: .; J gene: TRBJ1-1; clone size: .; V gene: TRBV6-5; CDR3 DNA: TGTGCCAGCAGTGGATCAGGGACTGAAGCTTTCTTT; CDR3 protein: CASSGSGTEAFF
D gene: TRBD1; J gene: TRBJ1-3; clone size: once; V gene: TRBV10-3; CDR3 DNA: TGTGCCATCAGTGGTGGTGGGACAGGGTGGCAAGTGGACACCATATATTTT; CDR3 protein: CAISGGGTGWQVDTIYF
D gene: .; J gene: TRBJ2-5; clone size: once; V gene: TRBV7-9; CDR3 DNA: TGTGCCAGCAGCTTAGGTCCGGTTCCCGAGACCCAGTACTTC; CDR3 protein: CASSLGPVPETQYF
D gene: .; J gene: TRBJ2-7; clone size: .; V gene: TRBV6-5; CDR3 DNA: TGTGCCAGCAGTGAGCGTGCGCCCGTCGCCGAGCAGTACTTC; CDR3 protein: CASSERAPVAEQYF
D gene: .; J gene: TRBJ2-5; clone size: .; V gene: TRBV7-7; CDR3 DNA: TGTGCTAGCAGCTTAGCGTCGGGACTGAAAGAGACCCAGTACTTC; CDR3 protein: CASSLASGLKETQYF
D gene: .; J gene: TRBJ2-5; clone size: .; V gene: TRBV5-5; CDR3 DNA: TGTGCCAGCAGCTTAGGACATCTTCAAGAGACCCAGTACTTC; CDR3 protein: CASSLGHLQETQYF
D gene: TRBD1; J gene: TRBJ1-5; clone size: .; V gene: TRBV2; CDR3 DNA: TGTGCCAGCAGTGTTCGTAGAGGACAGGGCCTAAATCAGCCCCAGCATTTT; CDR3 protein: CASSVRRGQGLNQPQHF
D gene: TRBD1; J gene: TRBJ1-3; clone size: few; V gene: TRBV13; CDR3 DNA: TGTGCCAGCAGCCCATACAGACAGGGGGCATATGGAAACACCATATATTTT; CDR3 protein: CASSPYRQGAYGNTIYF
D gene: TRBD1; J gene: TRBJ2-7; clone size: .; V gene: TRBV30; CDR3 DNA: TGTGCCTGGGATTTACAGGGGTCCTACGAGCAGTACTTC; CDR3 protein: CAWDLQGSYEQYF